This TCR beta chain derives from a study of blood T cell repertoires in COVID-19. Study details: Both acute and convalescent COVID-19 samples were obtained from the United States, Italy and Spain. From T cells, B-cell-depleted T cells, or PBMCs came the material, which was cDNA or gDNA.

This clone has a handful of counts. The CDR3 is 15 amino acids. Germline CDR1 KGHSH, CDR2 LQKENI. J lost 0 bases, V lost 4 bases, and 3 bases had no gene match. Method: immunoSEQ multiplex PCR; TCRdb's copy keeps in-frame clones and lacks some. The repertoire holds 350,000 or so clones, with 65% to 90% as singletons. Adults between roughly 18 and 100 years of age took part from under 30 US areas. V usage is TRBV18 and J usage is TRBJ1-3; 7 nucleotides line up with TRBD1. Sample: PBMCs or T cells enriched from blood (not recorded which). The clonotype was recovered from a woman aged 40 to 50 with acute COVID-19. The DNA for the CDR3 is TGTGCCAGCTCACAGGGACAGACCTCTGGAAACACCATATATTTT. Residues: CASSQGQTSGNTIYF.